This is a list of T cell receptor beta chains from one sample in a study of blood T cell repertoires in COVID-19. Data came from immunoSEQ multiplex PCR; TCRdb stores just in-frame clones and leaves some out. This table holds approximately 180,000 clones, roughly 82% found once. Sequencing was done on a sample of PBMCs or T cells enriched from blood (not recorded which). Receptor source: a woman aged 55-69 years with acute COVID-19. Each CDR3 is given with its conserved first and last residue. A D gene is named only where the DNA matches it firmly. A row's size may be missing; if present it is once, few, many or a size class.

D	size	J	V	DNA	CDR3
.	.	TRBJ2-7	TRBV10-1	TGCGCCAGCAGTGACTATACCTACGAGCAGTACTTC	CASSDYTYEQYF
.	.	TRBJ1-2	TRBV7-2	TGTGCCAGCAGCTTAGAAGTACTCTATGGCTACACCTTC	CASSLEVLYGYTF
TRBD1	.	TRBJ1-6	TRBV30	TGTGCCTGGAGTCAAACCGGGACAGGAAATTCACCCCTCCACTTT	CAWSQTGTGNSPLHF
.	many	TRBJ1-2	TRBV19	TGTGCCAGTAGTATGGGGGGAGACTATGGCTACACCTTC	CASSMGGDYGYTF
.	.	TRBJ2-5	TRBV27	TGTGCCAGCAGTTCCCCCTTCAGGGGAGAGACCCAGTACTTC	CASSSPFRGETQYF
TRBD1	.	TRBJ2-2	TRBV10-3	TGTGCCATCGGGGCAGGACAGGGTGGGACCGGGGAGCTGTTTTTT	CAIGAGQGGTGELFF
TRBD1	.	TRBJ2-1	TRBV28	TGTGCCAGCAGTTTAACCGGGACAGGGGACCGTGGTGAGCAGTTCTTC	CASSLTGTGDRGEQFF
TRBD2	.	TRBJ2-1	TRBV14	TGTGCCAGCAGCGGAGGCCTTAGGATGAGCGGGAGGGTATACAATGAGCAGTTCTTC	CASSGGLRMSGRVYNEQFF
.	once	TRBJ2-1	TRBV3-1/TRBV3-2	TGTGCCAGCAGCCAAGCCCCCGTTAATGAGCAGTTCTTC	CASSQAPVNEQFF
.	.	TRBJ1-2	TRBV6-1	TGTGCCAGCAGTGAAGCGCTTCCGGGACTTATGGATAGCTACACCTTC	CASSEALPGLMDSYTF
TRBD1	.	TRBJ1-5	TRBV27	TGTGCCTACCCCCGAAGGACAGGGAATCAGCCCCAGCATTTT	CAYPRRTGNQPQHF
.	once	TRBJ1-1	TRBV28	TGTGCCAGCGGGACATCTCAGCTGAACACTGAAGCTTTCTTT	CASGTSQLNTEAFF
.	.	TRBJ2-7	TRBV6-5	TGTGCCAGCAGTTACGAGTCCTCCTTTTACGAGCAGTACTTC	CASSYESSFYEQYF
.	few	TRBJ1-5	TRBV3-1/TRBV3-2	TGTGCCAGCAGCCAAGGAAGCAGGGCCAATCAGCCCCAGCATTTT	CASSQGSRANQPQHF
.	.	TRBJ2-3	TRBV19	TGTGCCAGTAGTAATCGGGAGCTACCAGATACGCAGTATTTT	CASSNRELPDTQYF
.	.	TRBJ1-2	TRBV19	TGTGCCAGTAGTATTCTCTCCAGGGCCTCCTATGGCTACACCTTC	CASSILSRASYGYTF
TRBD1	once	TRBJ1-5	TRBV5-1	TGCGCCAGCAGCATCACCGGGACAGGGAATCAGCCCCAGCATTTT	CASSITGTGNQPQHF
.	.	TRBJ2-5	TRBV18	TGTGCCAGCTCAGGCAGTGACCAAGAGACCCAGTACTTC	CASSGSDQETQYF
.	.	TRBJ2-1	TRBV12-3/TRBV12-4	TGTGCCAGCAGTTGGTTACAGAGCAATGAGCAGTTCTTC	CASSWLQSNEQFF
.	few	TRBJ1-1	TRBV5-1	TGCGCCAGCAGCTCGGAAGGGGGAACTGAAGCTTTCTTT	CASSSEGGTEAFF
TRBD2	.	TRBJ2-1	TRBV7-2	TGTGCCAGCAGCTTACTCCCAGCGGGGGCTTATGGGGAGCAGTTCTTC	CASSLLPAGAYGEQFF
TRBD1	.	TRBJ1-2	TRBV2	TGTGCCAGCAGTGGACAGGGGGGATCCAACTATGGCTACACCTTC	CASSGQGGSNYGYTF
TRBD1	.	TRBJ1-5	TRBV6-1	TGTGCCAGCAGTGAGACAGGGGGCTATAGCAATCAGCCCCAGCATTTT	CASSETGGYSNQPQHF
.	.	TRBJ1-2	TRBV5-5	TGTGCCAGCAGCCGGGAAGTTGCGCTTAACTATGGCTACACCTTC	CASSREVALNYGYTF
.	.	TRBJ2-2	TRBV5-8	TGTGCCAGCAGCAAACTTACACTAACCACCGGGGAGCTGTTTTTT	CASSKLTLTTGELFF